The rows below give T cell receptor beta chains drawn from one sample of a study of blood T cell repertoires in COVID-19. Only in-frame clones appear in the TCRdb table, and some are missing; sequencing was by immunoSEQ multiplex PCR. The sample consists of 280,000 or so clones, 70% to 90% of them appearing once. Sample: PBMCs or T cells enriched from blood (not recorded which). Every receptor here comes from a man aged 25 to 40 who had recovered from COVID-19. CDR3s include the opening cysteine and the closing phenylalanine or tryptophan.

CDR3	V	J
CASSEGSYGYTF	TRBV6-1	TRBJ1-2
CASSPPAGSSTEAFF	TRBV18	TRBJ1-1
CASSPDRQGRNTEAFF	TRBV5-4	TRBJ1-1
CASSLFGQGNTEAFF	TRBV11-2	TRBJ1-1
CASSTRQAGRDTQYF	TRBV6-2/TRBV6-3	TRBJ2-3
CAYDIKTRQAYEQYF	TRBV30	TRBJ2-7
CASSAPTGGRSEAFF	TRBV25-1	TRBJ1-1
CASGLLRQGANEQYF	TRBV12-5	TRBJ2-7
CASSIGRGYGYTF	TRBV5-6	TRBJ1-2
CASSYTRGQMNTEAFF	TRBV6-2/TRBV6-3	TRBJ1-1
CASSPYSNQPQHF	TRBV2	TRBJ1-5
CASSVEGRGVTDTQYF	TRBV9	TRBJ2-3
CASSYVRSTGELFF	TRBV27	TRBJ2-2
CASRGIPLAEIGEFF	TRBV6-5	TRBJ2-1
CASSLALTGIKGTDTQYF	TRBV7-2	TRBJ2-3
CASSVEALQGGEKLFF	TRBV2	TRBJ1-4
CASSLADGQGGEKLFF	TRBV5-8	TRBJ1-4
CASSVDRLNTEAFF	TRBV7-2	TRBJ1-1
CASSPGQGGQPQHF	TRBV9	TRBJ1-5
CASGLVSQGARQPQHF	TRBV12-5	TRBJ1-5
CATSRESGNYEQYF	TRBV15	TRBJ2-7
CASSEGGGVTEAFF	TRBV2	TRBJ1-1
CASSITGGSQHF	TRBV6-2/TRBV6-3	TRBJ1-5
CASSLPGFNNSPLHF	TRBV5-4	TRBJ1-6
CASSPGPPLDSYNEQFF	TRBV14	TRBJ2-1
CASSASRTRRGGETQYF	TRBV7-2	TRBJ2-5
CASTPGGMNTEAFF	TRBV7-2	TRBJ1-1
CAWSVRQGAHQNTIYF	TRBV30	TRBJ1-3
CASSLNVLAGGPTEQFF	TRBV5-4	TRBJ2-1
CASSRDYGAPEQFF	TRBV2	TRBJ2-1
CASSIPGRVYNEQFF	TRBV19	TRBJ2-1